This TCR beta chain came from a study of breast tumors, draining lymph nodes, adjacent tissues. Notes on the study in general: Data fit most tumor T cells coming from lymph node, expanding in tumor.

Axillary draining lymph nodes of breast cancer patients supplied the node samples. MiXCR, applied by TCRdb to the multiplex PCR reads, yields one record per CDR3 protein. The data show about 150,000 distinct CDR3 sequences, with 20% to 25% seen just once and just over 2.5% held by the top ten. This clonotype was detected ten times or more. The antigen is unknown. This CDR3 region has 14 residues. CDR1 and CDR2 (germline): SGHAT, FQNNGV. Trimming took 8 bases from V and 5 from J; bases not matched to a gene: 7. The specimen sequenced was axillary lymph node tissue. V gene TRBV11-2 combines with J gene TRBJ2-7, with TRBD2 matching over 12 bases. The clonotype comes from a female donor with breast cancer. Some clones in this sample may be carry-over from other donors' samples. The CDR3, as DNA: TGTGCCAGCGAGGGGGCTAGCGGGAGGGACGAGCAGTACTTC. As protein: CASEGASGRDEQYF. The entire variable domain, with the rest obtained from reference TRBV11-2 and TRBJ2-7, is as follows: EAGVAQSPRYKIIEKRQSVAFWCNPISGHATLYWYQQILGQGPKLLIQFQNNGVVDDSQLPKDRFSAERLKGVDSTLKIQPAKLEDSAVYLCASEGASGRDEQYFGPGTRLTVT.